Presented here are 25 T cell receptor beta chains from one specimen sequenced in a study of CD8 T cells in ankylosing spondylitis. TCRdb passed the 5' RACE reads through MiXCR, listing each CDR3 protein once. This sample carries 300,000 to 350,000 distinct CDR3 sequences, roughly 15% of them seen once, and the ten largest clones take roughly 1.1%. The specimen sequenced was blood, either unsorted or a sorted T cell fraction (not recorded which). These receptor sequences come from a male donor with ankylosing spondylitis or in good health (not recorded which).

Notes on this clonotype: At one of its ends the junction is not consistent with the germline gene, which may arise from a read error. This chain uses TRBV6-1 with TRBJ1-1; D is ambiguous. The CDR3 totals 14 residues. Germline CDR1 reads MNHNS; CDR2 reads SASEGT. CDR3 in amino acids: CATSETRPTAEAFF. CDR3 nucleotide sequence: TGTGCCACCAGTGAAACAAGGCCGACCGCTGAAGCTTTCTTT.

The V gene is TRBV24-1, the J gene TRBJ1-4; maybe TRBD1 (5 bases). V was pared by 4 bases and J by 13 bases, with 12 bases between. This CDR3 is built from 12 residues. The V gene's germline CDR1 is KGHDR and CDR2 SFDVKD. CDR3 in DNA: TGTGCCACCAGTGACCCCGGGGGAGCACTGTTTTTT. Its translation: CATSDPGGALFF.

The chain links TRBV5-4 to TRBJ1-1; D is uncertain. The CDR3 totals 14 residues. Germline V gene sequence: CDR1 SGHNT, CDR2 YYREEE (reference sequence). V dropped 6 bases and J dropped 1 base, with 13 bases sitting between them. CDR3 sequence (DNA): TGTGCCAGCACCGCCACGCGGGGGAACACTGAAGCTTTCTTT. Protein: CASTATRGNTEAFF. Full variable domain (remainder filled in from reference TRBV5-4 and TRBJ1-1): ETGVTQSPTHLIKTRGQQVTLRCSSQSGHNTVSWYQQALGQGPQFIFQYYREEENGRGNFPPRFSGLQFPNYSSELNVNALELDDSALYLCASTATRGNTEAFFGQGTRLTVV.

The sample holds a few counts of this clonotype. The CDR3 nucleotides read TGCAGTGCTCCCAGACAGGCCTTCAACTATGGCTACACCTTC. It encodes CSAPRQAFNYGYTF. This chain links TRBV20-1 with TRBJ1-2; tentatively, D is TRBD1 (6 bases). The CDR3 contains 14 residues. Germline CDR1 is DFQATT and CDR2 is SNEGSKA (reference sequence). The V end lost 5 bases, the J end lost 2 bases, and 15 bases lay between the germline ends.

The chain couples TRBV12-3 or TRBV12-4 to TRBJ2-4, with 8 bases lining up with TRBD1. Trimming removed 6 bases from V and 2 bases from J; junction bases left unmatched: 9. The CDR3 runs to 16 residues. In DNA form, the CDR3 reads TGTGCCAGCAGCCCCGGACAGGGTAGGACCAAAAACATTCAGTACTTC. Translated: CASSPGQGRTKNIQYF.

This clonotype was picked up many times. The rearrangement joins TRBV20-1 to TRBJ1-1, with TRBD1 as a possible D gene (6 bases). The CDR3 length is 13 residues. Trimming cost V 5 bases and J 3 bases, with 13 bases left between them. The germline gives CDR1 DFQATT, CDR2 SNEGSKA (reference sequence). The CDR3, as DNA: TGCAGTGCTTTCAGGGGCGAGGACACTGAAGCTTTCTTT. This translates into CSAFRGEDTEAFF.

The chain employs TRBV12-3 or TRBV12-4 and TRBJ2-3, with TRBD1 identical over 8 bases. The CDR3 spans 15 residues. V shed 6 bases, J shed 1 base, and the junction held 6 bases outside the gene matches. The CDR3: CASRPGQGGTDTQYF. Written as DNA, the CDR3 is TGTGCCAGCAGACCTGGACAGGGAGGCACAGATACGCAGTATTTT.

This clonotype was observed many times. The chain joins TRBV5-1 to TRBJ1-5; D is perhaps TRBD1 (6 bases). Trimming shortened V by 2 bases and J by 1 base, and 16 bases separated the two germline ends. The CDR3 has 17 amino acids. CDR1 and CDR2 from the germline V gene are SGHRS and YFSETQ. This chain's CDR3 is CASSLGYGGNSNQPQHF. The DNA for the CDR3 is TGCGCCAGCAGCTTAGGATACGGGGGCAACAGCAATCAGCCCCAGCATTTT.

The rearrangement links TRBV2 to TRBJ2-5; possibly TRBD1 for D (6 bases). CDR3 length: 14 residues. Trimming cost V 5 bases and J 4 bases, with 14 bases left between them. Germline assignment: CDR1 SNHLY and CDR2 FYNNEI. CDR3 nucleotide sequence: TGTGCCAGCAGTTCGCAGGGGACACGAGAGACCCAGTACTTC. Residues: CASSSQGTRETQYF.

This clonotype appeared a few times. The CDR3 spells CASNRLAGSTDTQYF. CDR3 bases: TGTGCCAGCAATCGACTAGCGGGTAGCACAGATACGCAGTATTTT. The chain is built from TRBV6-1 and TRBJ2-3; 10 nucleotides agree with TRBD2. The germline V gene has CDR1 MNHNS and CDR2 SASEGT. The CDR3 spans 15 residues. J lost 0 bases, V lost 7 bases, and 4 bases had no gene match.

This clonotype is a singleton in its sample. The chain combines TRBV29-1 with TRBJ2-5; 8 nucleotides line up with TRBD1. Germline V lookup: CDR1 SQVTM, CDR2 ANQGSEA. The CDR3 contains 13 residues. V lost 2 bases to trimming and J lost 5 bases; unmatched junction nucleotides: 4. CDR3 DNA: TGCAGCGTTGAATACCAGGGGGCGGAGACCCAGTACTTC. Its translation is CSVEYQGAETQYF.

This clonotype was counted only a few times. The chain is built from TRBV10-3 and TRBJ1-5; 11 bases align to TRBD1. Trimming removed 6 bases from V and 6 bases from J; junction bases left unmatched: 10. The CDR3 contains 16 residues. Looked up from germline, CDR1 is ENHRY and CDR2 is SYGVKD. The CDR3 DNA reads as TGTGCCATCAGGGGGGATGGACAGGGGGCGAGTCAGCCCCAGCATTTT. As protein: CAIRGDGQGASQPQHF.

In this sample, this clonotype turned up many times. The V gene is TRBV27, the J gene TRBJ2-7; 8 bases are a match to TRBD1. Germline values: CDR1 MNHEY, CDR2 SMNVEV (reference sequence). The CDR3 is made up of 15 amino acids. V lost 6 bases, J lost 2 bases, and 9 bases stayed unmatched. CDR3 in DNA: TGTGCCAGCAGACGCGGGACAGGCGATACCTACGAGCAGTACTTC. Protein: CASRRGTGDTYEQYF.

The gene calls are TRBV6-1 and TRBJ2-7; possibly TRBD1 for D (6 bases). CDR3 length: 15 residues. CDR1 is MNHNS, CDR2 SASEGT, per germline. V was trimmed by 5 bases and J by 5 bases, leaving 19 bases between them. CDR3 coding DNA: TGTGCCAGCAGTCGGGAACAGGGTGGCCTTAACGAGCAGTACTTC. Translating it yields CASSREQGGLNEQYF.

This sequence joins TRBV6-1 and TRBJ1-6; D gene unclear. The CDR3 totals 14 residues. The germline gives CDR1 MNHNS, CDR2 SASEGT. Trimming stripped 6 bases from V and 9 bases from J, with 15 bases between. CDR3 DNA: TGTGCCAGCAGCCCTCGCGGTAGGGCTTCACCCCTCCACTTT. Its translation: CASSPRGRASPLHF.

This clonotype was detected ten times or more. The rearrangement uses TRBV11-2 and TRBJ1-3; tentative D call: TRBD1 (6 bases). The germline V gene has CDR1 SGHAT and CDR2 FQNNGV. V lost 1 base and J lost 0, with 7 bases in between. CDR3 length: 15 residues. CDR3 region: CASSLAGVSGNTIYF. In DNA form, the CDR3 reads TGTGCCAGCAGCTTAGCAGGGGTCTCTGGAAACACCATATATTTT.

This clonotype was observed at least ten times. CDR3 sequence: CSSSPGGITEAFF. As DNA, the CDR3 is TGCAGTTCTTCCCCAGGGGGCATCACTGAAGCTTTCTTT. V and J are TRBV29-1 and TRBJ1-1, with 8 bases matching TRBD1. Germline V CDR1 and CDR2: SQVTM, ANQGSEA. There are 13 residues in the CDR3.

This clonotype was seen only a few times. This chain joins TRBV20-1 and TRBJ2-3; TRBD1 aligns across 9 bases. The V and J ends lost 6 bases and 4 bases, in that order; junction bases with no gene match: 5. Germline CDR1 DFQATT, CDR2 SNEGSKA (reference sequence). The CDR3 loop spans 13 amino acids. CDR3 nucleotide sequence: TGCAGTGCCCAGAGACAGGGGGCAGATACGCAGTATTTT. Encoded protein: CSAQRQGADTQYF.

Ten or more counts support this clonotype. The chain has TRBV12-3 or TRBV12-4 and TRBJ1-4; D is perhaps TRBD1 (6 bases). CDR3 length: 14 amino acids. Trimming removed 4 bases at V and 0 bases at J, with 6 bases between. CDR3 region: CASSYRATNEKLFF. CDR3 bases: TGTGCCAGCAGTTACAGGGCAACTAATGAAAAACTGTTTTTT.

J is TRBJ2-5 and V is TRBV12-3 or TRBV12-4; D is unresolved. The CDR3 has 13 amino acids. The ends were cut back, 3 bases at V and 2 bases at J, with 7 bases in the middle. CDR3 amino acids: CASSFPPQETQYF. CDR3 DNA sequence: TGTGCCAGCAGTTTCCCCCCACAAGAGACCCAGTACTTC.

V is TRBV20-1 and J is TRBJ2-1, with TRBD1 as a possible D gene (7 bases). Trimming cost V 2 bases and J 5 bases, with 16 bases left between them. Per the germline V gene, CDR1 is DFQATT and CDR2 is SNEGSKA (reference sequence). This CDR3 has 15 amino acids. The CDR3 loop is CSARSRQGLHNEQFF. The CDR3 bases are TGCAGTGCTAGATCACGACAGGGACTGCACAATGAGCAGTTCTTC.

In this sample, this clonotype turned up a few times. The chain couples TRBV3-1 to TRBJ2-1; tentative D call: TRBD1 (6 bases). V was trimmed by 0 bases and J by 12 bases, leaving 15 bases between them. The germline V gene encodes CDR1 LGHDT and CDR2 YNNKEL (reference sequence). This CDR3 has 14 amino acids. This CDR3 is CASSQDGGPRGQFF. The CDR3 nucleotides read TGTGCCAGCAGCCAAGATGGGGGCCCTAGAGGGCAGTTCTTC.

This clonotype was picked up many times. The chain employs TRBV12-3 or TRBV12-4 and TRBJ1-3; D gene ambiguous. This CDR3 has 14 amino acids. Trimming took off 6 bases at V and 0 bases at J, with 9 bases between the two ends. The CDR3 nucleotides read TGTGCCAGCAGCCCACGACCCTCTGGAAACACCATATATTTT. This translates into CASSPRPSGNTIYF.

This clonotype appeared a few times. CDR3 sequence: CASSQEYLLEDTGELFF. DNA of the CDR3: TGTGCCAGCAGCCAAGAGTACCTCTTAGAGGACACCGGGGAGCTGTTTTTT. The chain is built from TRBV3-1 and TRBJ2-2, with D unclear. The length of the CDR3 is 17 residues. The V gene lost 0 bases and the J gene lost 3 bases, with 14 bases spanning the gap. Germline values: CDR1 LGHDT, CDR2 YNNKEL (reference sequence).

This clonotype was seen more than once but under ten times. V and J are TRBV20-1 and TRBJ2-3; possibly TRBD2 for D (5 bases). The CDR3 covers 13 residues. The germline V gene has CDR1 DFQATT and CDR2 SNEGSKA (reference sequence). V was trimmed by 6 bases and J by 2 bases, leaving 12 bases between them. The CDR3 sequence: CSAEGGPTDTQYF. The CDR3 DNA follows: TGCAGTGCAGAGGGCGGGCCCACAGATACGCAGTATTTT.